These 26 T cell receptor beta chains were sequenced from one sample in a study of blood T cell repertoires in COVID-19. Data came from immunoSEQ multiplex PCR; TCRdb stores just in-frame clones and leaves some out. The sample lists 150,000 to 200,000 clones, about 92% occurring once. The sample was peripheral blood. The source is a woman in her fifties or sixties with COVID-19, enrolled during active disease.

The V call is TRBV9, the J call TRBJ2-1, with 11 bases identical to TRBD2. Unmatched junction bases numbered 3, after V lost 5 bases and J lost 2 bases. The CDR3 is 15 residues long. The germline gives CDR1 SGDLS, CDR2 YYNGEE. CDR3 bases: TGTGCCAGCAGTGTGACTAGCGGGGCCTACAATGAGCAGTTCTTC. This codes for CASSVTSGAYNEQFF. The variable domain in full, completed from reference TRBV9 and TRBJ2-1, reads DSGVTQTPKHLITATGQRVTLRCSPRSGDLSVYWYQQSLDQGLQFLIQYYNGEERAKGNILERFSAQQFPDLHSELNLSSLELGDSALYFCASSVTSGAYNEQFFGPGTRLTVL.

This rearrangement joins TRBV5-1 to TRBJ2-7; unclear D gene. Germline lookup yields CDR1 SGHRS and CDR2 YFSETQ. V was clipped by 0 bases and J by 0 bases, with 7 bases between them. CDR3 size: 14 residues. DNA for the CDR3: TGCGCCAGCAGCTTGGGGCAGCGCTCCTACGAGCAGTACTTC. This sequence encodes CASSLGQRSYEQYF.

The chain links TRBV19 to TRBJ1-2; 8 bases align to TRBD1. V was pared by 8 bases and J by 6 bases, with 5 bases of the junction left unmatched. This CDR3 is 12 amino acids long. CDR1 and CDR2 (germline): LNHDA, SQIVND (reference sequence). The CDR3 loop is CASSRGRNGYTF. In nucleotides, the CDR3 is TGTGCCAGTTCCAGGGGGCGTAATGGCTACACCTTC.

The rearrangement uses TRBV19 and TRBJ1-1; 11 nucleotides agree with TRBD1. Germline loops: CDR1 LNHDA, CDR2 SQIVND (reference sequence). The V segment lost 3 bases and the J segment 5 bases; nucleotides outside the gene matches: 14. This CDR3 is built from 18 residues. CDR3 DNA: TGTGCCAGTAGTATGCGGGATTGGGACAGGGGGAAAAAGACTGAAGCTTTCTTT. Its translation: CASSMRDWDRGKKTEAFF.

The sample holds one count of this clone. The V gene is TRBV2, the J gene TRBJ2-7; D gene uncertain. This CDR3 has 13 residues. Trimming shortened V by 1 base and J by 3 bases, and 7 bases separated the two germline ends. Germline V CDR1 and CDR2: SNHLY, FYNNEI. The CDR3 coding sequence is TGTGCCAGCAGTGAAGAACACAGCTACGAGCAGTACTTC. Encoded protein: CASSEEHSYEQYF.

This clone was seen just once. V is TRBV7-9 and J is TRBJ1-2; D remains ambiguous. In germline, CDR1 is SEHNR, CDR2 FQNEAQ (reference sequence). With 0 bases removed from V and 1 base from J, the gap between germline ends came to 9 bases. The CDR3 is 15 amino acids. CDR3 coding DNA: TGTGCCAGCAGCTTAGCTCCAGGTGTTAACTATGGCTACACCTTC. Amino acid sequence: CASSLAPGVNYGYTF.

The J gene is TRBJ1-5, the V gene TRBV4-3, with 9 bases matching TRBD1. CDR3 length equals 14 residues. V lost 4 bases, J lost 8 bases, and 6 bases stayed unmatched. The germline gives CDR1 LGHNA, CDR2 YSLEER. This CDR3 reads CASSRDRATEPQHF. CDR3 DNA sequence: TGCGCCAGCAGCCGGGACAGGGCAACTGAGCCCCAGCATTTT.

The rearrangement links TRBV6-5 to TRBJ1-1; 7 bases are shared with TRBD1. Germline CDR1 is MNHEY and CDR2 is SVGAGI. CDR3 length equals 15 residues. The trim removed 0 bases at V and 1 base at J, leaving 2 bases unmatched. The CDR3 region has the DNA TGTGCCAGCAGTTACTCTGGGACAGCGAACACTGAAGCTTTCTTT. Translating it yields CASSYSGTANTEAFF.

The chain recombines TRBV19 with TRBJ2-1, with 10 bases identical to TRBD2. Germline assignment: CDR1 LNHDA and CDR2 SQIVND (reference sequence). Trimming at V came to 3 bases and at J to 9 bases, leaving 8 bases not matched to a gene. This CDR3 has 15 amino acids. The CDR3 coding sequence is TGTGCCAGTAGTATCGCTAGCGGGGGCGGGGGTGAGCAGTTCTTC. Translation gives CASSIASGGGGEQFF.

Comments on this clone: Without the conserved terminal phenylalanine or tryptophan, this CDR3 likely stems from a read error. The DNA is omitted, as the CDR3 cannot be located on it reliably, and the CDR3 follows TCRdb's listing. This CDR3 reads CASSPVLEDI. The chain employs TRBV14 and TRBJ2-7; the table calls TRBD2, which could not be checked here. Both ends counted, the CDR3 spans 10 residues. CDR1 and CDR2 (germline): SGHDN, FVKESK.

J is TRBJ2-7 and V is TRBV7-9, with TRBD2 matching over 7 bases. The CDR3 has 16 residues. V was clipped by 5 bases and J by 0 bases; unmatched bases: 10. CDR1 is SEHNR and CDR2 is FQNEAQ in the germline V gene (reference sequence). The CDR3 DNA sequence: TGTGCCAGCAGCGTTGGGCGACTAGCCGTCTCCTACGAGCAGTACTTC. Its translation is CASSVGRLAVSYEQYF.

This sequence joins TRBV7-3 and TRBJ1-2; 7 nucleotides match TRBD1. CDR1 and CDR2 (germline): SGHTA, FQGTGA. The J segment lost 4 bases and the V segment lost 1 base, leaving 3 bases of the junction unmatched. The CDR3 is 14 amino acids. The CDR3 protein is CASSLKGDSYGYTF. CDR3 sequence (DNA): TGTGCCAGCAGCTTAAAGGGGGACAGCTATGGCTACACCTTC.

The chain couples TRBV6-6 to TRBJ2-2, with a tentative D call TRBD2 (6 bases). CDR1 and CDR2 from the germline V gene are MNHNY and SVGAGI (reference sequence). V lost 4 bases and J 4 bases, leaving 13 bases between the germline ends. The CDR3 runs 15 residues. The CDR3 sequence: CASSSETRFTGELFF. CDR3 coding DNA: TGTGCCAGCAGTTCGGAGACTAGGTTCACCGGGGAGCTGTTTTTT.

The chain has TRBV4-1 and TRBJ2-1; D may be TRBD1 (6 bases). Germline V gene data show CDR1 as MGHRA and CDR2 as YSYEKL. This CDR3 spans 14 amino acids. The germline V and J ends were trimmed by 4 bases and 9 bases, with 16 bases remaining between them. CDR3 nucleotides: TGCGCCAGCAGCCGTAATAGGGGGATCAGTGAGCAGTTCTTC. Protein product: CASSRNRGISEQFF.

This sequence joins TRBV7-9 and TRBJ2-5, with D possibly being TRBD1 (6 bases). Germline V lookup: CDR1 SEHNR, CDR2 FQNEAQ (reference sequence). V dropped 6 bases and J dropped 7 bases, with 12 bases sitting between them. The CDR3 is 12 amino acids. DNA for the CDR3: TGTGCCAGCAGATCGGACAGCCCGACCCAGTACTTC. Translating it yields CASRSDSPTQYF.

This chain links TRBV27 with TRBJ2-5; 7 bases agree with TRBD1. The CDR3 is made up of 13 amino acids. Germline lookup yields CDR1 MNHEY and CDR2 SMNVEV (reference sequence). J was trimmed by 5 bases and V by 5 bases; bases with no gene match: 5. The CDR3 coding sequence is TGTGCCAGCAGTCCCTCGGACAGGGAGACCCAGTACTTC. Translated: CASSPSDRETQYF.

The CDR3: CASKGIQGRQNQPQHF. CDR3 bases: TGTGCCAGTAAGGGGATACAGGGTCGACAAAATCAGCCCCAGCATTTT. The chain carries TRBV19 and TRBJ1-5; weak D call: TRBD1 (6 bases). The CDR3 sequence is 16 residues long. Trimming stripped 7 bases from V and 4 bases from J, with 20 bases between. CDR1 LNHDA and CDR2 SQIVND come from the germline V gene (reference sequence).

This clone was found a few times. The V call is TRBV10-3, the J call TRBJ2-2, with D tentatively TRBD1 (5 bases). From germline, CDR1 is ENHRY and CDR2 SYGVKD. V gave up 8 bases and J gave up 1 base, with 17 bases separating them. There are 16 residues in the CDR3. CDR3 sequence (DNA): TGTGCCATCCCGGTCAGTTTGACAGAGAACACCGGGGAGCTGTTTTTT. Translation gives CAIPVSLTENTGELFF.

The chain carries TRBV6-5 and TRBJ1-6; D gene ambiguous. Trimming stripped 7 bases from V and 6 bases from J, with 7 bases between. This CDR3 comprises 12 residues. Germline values: CDR1 MNHEY, CDR2 SVGAGI. The CDR3, as DNA: TGTGCCAGCAACCAGTTTAATTCACCCCTCCACTTT. Translation: CASNQFNSPLHF.

The chain employs TRBV6-2 or TRBV6-3 and TRBJ2-2; possibly TRBD2 for D (5 bases). Germline CDR1 MNHEY, CDR2 SVGEGT. Trimming shortened V by 4 bases and J by 0 bases, and 6 bases separated the two germline ends. This CDR3 comprises 14 residues. CDR3: CASSWGANTGELFF. The CDR3 bases are TGTGCCAGCAGTTGGGGAGCGAACACCGGGGAGCTGTTTTTT.

This chain connects TRBV4-2 to TRBJ1-1, with D hard to call. The V and J ends lost 4 bases and 3 bases respectively, with 3 bases between them. The CDR3 length is 11 residues. Germline loops: CDR1 LGHNA, CDR2 YNFKEQ. CDR3 bases: TGTGCCAGCAGCCCCGACACTGAAGCTTTCTTT. Amino acid sequence: CASSPDTEAFF.

On this clone itself: The sample has other DNA sequences that encode this CDR3 too. The genes are TRBV9 and TRBJ2-3; a weak D match, TRBD2 (5 bases). Trimming removed 3 bases from V and 6 bases from J, with 5 bases in between. CDR1 and CDR2 (germline): SGDLS, YYNGEE. The CDR3 sequence is 11 residues long. Here the CDR3 reads CASSAGDTQYF. The CDR3 region has the DNA TGTGCCAGCAGCGCGGGGGATACGCAGTATTTT.

V and J are TRBV9 and TRBJ2-4, with 10 positions matching TRBD1. V was pared by 3 bases and J by 8 bases, with 5 bases of the junction left unmatched. This CDR3 is built from 14 residues. Germline V gene sequence: CDR1 SGDLS, CDR2 YYNGEE. CDR3 loop: CASSDPGQGDIQYF. CDR3 nucleotide sequence: TGTGCCAGCAGCGACCCAGGACAGGGGGACATTCAGTACTTC.

This clone showed up just a few times. The chain couples TRBV18 to TRBJ2-7; possibly TRBD1 for D (6 bases). Trimming shortened V by 3 bases and J by 2 bases, and 11 bases separated the two germline ends. CDR3 length equals 14 residues. Per germline, CDR1 KGHSH and CDR2 LQKENI. CDR3 nucleotide sequence: TGTGCCAGCTCACCGACCCGGGACACCTACGAGCAGTACTTC. It encodes CASSPTRDTYEQYF.

V gene TRBV7-6 combines with J gene TRBJ2-2, with D maybe TRBD1 (7 bases). The CDR3 spans 14 residues. Germline values: CDR1 SGHVS, CDR2 FNYEAQ. The ends were cut back, 8 bases at V and 6 bases at J, with 16 bases in the middle. Here the CDR3 reads CASGRRGVPGELFF. CDR3 coding DNA: TGTGCCAGCGGACGCAGGGGGGTACCCGGGGAGCTGTTTTTT.

The table lists this clone with a few counts. CDR3 sequence reads: CASSRVRSSPLHF. In nucleotides, the CDR3 is TGTGCCAGCAGCCGAGTCCGGAGTTCACCCCTCCACTTT. The chain carries TRBV11-2 and TRBJ1-6; D unresolved. Between the trimmed V and J ends, which lost 5 bases and 9 bases, there was a span of 11 bases. The germline gives CDR1 SGHAT, CDR2 FQNNGV. The CDR3 extends over 13 amino acids.